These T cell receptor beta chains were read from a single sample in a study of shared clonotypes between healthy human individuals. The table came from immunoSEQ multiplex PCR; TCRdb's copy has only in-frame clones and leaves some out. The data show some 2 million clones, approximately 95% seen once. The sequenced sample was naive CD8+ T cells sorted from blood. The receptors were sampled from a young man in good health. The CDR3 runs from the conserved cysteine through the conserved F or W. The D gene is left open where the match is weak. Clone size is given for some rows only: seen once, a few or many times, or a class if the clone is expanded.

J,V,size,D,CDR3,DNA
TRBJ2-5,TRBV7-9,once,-,CASSLGWEETQYF,TGTGCCAGCAGCTTAGGGTGGGAAGAGACCCAGTACTTC
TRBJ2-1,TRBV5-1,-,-,CASSLGRGEWNEQFF,TGCGCCAGCAGCCTAGGCCGGGGAGAGTGGAATGAGCAGTTCTTC
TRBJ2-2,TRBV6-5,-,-,CASSYSNPYTGELFF,TGTGCCAGCAGTTACTCGAATCCGTACACCGGGGAGCTGTTTTTT
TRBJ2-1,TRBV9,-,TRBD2,CASSPVGGSINNEQFF,TGTGCCAGCAGCCCCGTCGGCGGGAGTATTAATAATGAGCAGTTCTTC
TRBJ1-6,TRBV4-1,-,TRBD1,CASSQEGPTGGTYNSPLHF,TGCGCCAGCAGCCAAGAGGGCCCCACAGGGGGGACCTATAATTCACCCCTCCACTTT
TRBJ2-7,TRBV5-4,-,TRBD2,CASSLVLAGPIYEQYF,TGTGCCAGCAGCTTGGTACTAGCGGGACCGATATACGAGCAGTACTTC
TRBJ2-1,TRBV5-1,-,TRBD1,CASSLAGGTYNEQFF,TGCGCCAGCAGCTTGGCAGGGGGTACTTACAATGAGCAGTTCTTC
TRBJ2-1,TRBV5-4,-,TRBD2,CASSPGTSGRDEQFF,TGTGCCAGCAGCCCCGGGACTAGCGGGAGAGATGAGCAGTTCTTC
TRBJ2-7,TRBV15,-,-,CATSSATSPDEQYF,TGTGCCACCAGCAGCGCCACTAGCCCCGACGAGCAGTACTTC
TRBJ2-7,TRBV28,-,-,CASSLTVSYEQYF,TGTGCCAGCAGTTTGACAGTCTCCTACGAGCAGTACTTC
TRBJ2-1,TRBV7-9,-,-,CASSLKVYEQFF,TGTGCCAGCAGCTTAAAGGTCTATGAGCAGTTCTTC
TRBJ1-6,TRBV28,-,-,CASSPPGWDSPLHF,TGTGCCAGCAGTCCCCCGGGTTGGGATTCACCCCTCCACTTT
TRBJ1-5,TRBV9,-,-,CASSVGGGSQPQHF,TGTGCCAGCAGCGTAGGAGGTGGGTCTCAGCCCCAGCATTTT
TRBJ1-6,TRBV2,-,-,CASSGLLLGAPLHF,TGTGCCAGCAGTGGTTTGCTGTTAGGTGCACCCCTCCACTTT
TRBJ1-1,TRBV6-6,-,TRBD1,CASSWTGVSITEAFF,TGTGCCAGCAGTTGGACAGGAGTATCTATCACTGAAGCTTTCTTT
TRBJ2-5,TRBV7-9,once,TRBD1,CASSPGQGSLYQETQYF,TGTGCCAGCAGCCCGGGACAGGGGTCTCTGTACCAAGAGACCCAGTACTTC
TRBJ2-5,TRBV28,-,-,CASSFPRLSYQETQYF,TGTGCCAGCAGCTTTCCTCGTCTAAGTTACCAAGAGACCCAGTACTTC
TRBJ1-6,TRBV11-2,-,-,CASSLVSGPNPPLHF,TGTGCCAGCAGCTTAGTGTCGGGACCTAATCCACCCCTCCACTTT
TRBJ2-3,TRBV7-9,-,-,CASSDPSTDTQYF,TGTGCCAGCAGCGACCCTAGCACAGATACGCAGTATTTT
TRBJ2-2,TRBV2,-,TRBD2,CASSANGRTYTGELFF,TGTGCCAGCAGTGCGAACGGGAGGACCTACACCGGGGAGCTGTTTTTT
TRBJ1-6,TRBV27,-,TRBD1,CASSSGGGSPLHF,TGTGCCAGCAGTTCAGGGGGGGGTTCACCCCTCCACTTT
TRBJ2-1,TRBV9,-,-,CASNDGPYNNEQFF,TGTGCCAGCAACGATGGGCCCTACAACAATGAGCAGTTCTTC
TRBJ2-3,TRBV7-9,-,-,CASSQTDTGTDTQYF,TGTGCCAGCAGTCAGACGGACACCGGGACAGATACGCAGTATTTT
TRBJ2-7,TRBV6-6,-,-,CASGGATGEQYF,TGTGCCAGTGGCGGAGCCACGGGGGAGCAGTACTTC